This TCR beta chain stems from a study of cytomegalovirus exposure and HLA in healthy donors. There are 13 residues in the CDR3. The germline gives CDR1 MDHEN, CDR2 SYDVKM. The V gene end was trimmed by 7 bases and the J gene end by 5 bases; junction bases not matched to a gene: 8. With 60 Vbeta and 13 Jbeta primers, the PCR was carried out. The data were produced by immunoSEQ multiplex PCR, yet TCRdb's version contains in-frame clones alone and is incomplete. Among 150,000 to 200,000 clones listed, over 60% were seen once. The receptor comes from a man aged 40-49 years in good health and CMV-seronegative. The sample was PBMCs. V usage is TRBV28 and J usage is TRBJ2-7, with TRBD1 matching 7 bases. CDR3 protein: CASTPAGGNEQYF. In nucleotides, the CDR3 is TGTGCCAGCACCCCCGCAGGGGGTAACGAGCAGTACTTC.